A selection of T cell receptor beta chains follows, all from one sample in a study of cytomegalovirus exposure and HLA in healthy donors. Some clones are missing from TCRdb's copy, which holds only in-frame ones; the method was immunoSEQ multiplex PCR. The table includes approximately 89,000 clones, roughly 80% detected once. Sequencing used PBMCs. The source of these receptors is a young man in good health and CMV-seronegative. CDR3s include the opening cysteine and the closing phenylalanine or tryptophan. Fields, in order: J gene, clone size, D gene, V gene, CDR3 DNA, CDR3 protein. D genes are given only for firm matches. Clone size is stated in some rows and not others, as once, few, many or a class when expanded.

>TRBJ2-1|few|NA|TRBV6-6
TGTGCCAGCCGATGGGGAGGTGAGCAGTTCTTC
CASRWGGEQFF
>TRBJ1-5|NA|TRBD1|TRBV28
TGCGCCAGCAGTTTATTTCGGGACAGGGGACTTCAGCCCCAGCATTTT
CASSLFRDRGLQPQHF
>TRBJ2-3|once|TRBD2|TRBV2
TGTGCCAGCAGGGGGAGGGGAAGCACAGATACGCAGTATTTT
CASRGRGSTDTQYF
>TRBJ2-5|once|TRBD2|TRBV6-1
TGTGCCAGCAGTGGGACTAGCGGGGGGGCAGAGACCCAGTACTTC
CASSGTSGGAETQYF
>TRBJ2-6|few|NA|TRBV2
TGTGCCAGCAGTGATGGTAGGGGTCTCTCTGGGGCCAACGTCCTGACTTTC
CASSDGRGLSGANVLTF
>TRBJ2-2|NA|NA|TRBV29-1
TGCAGCGCCGAGGGGGTCACCGGGGAGCTGTTTTTT
CSAEGVTGELFF
>TRBJ1-1|NA|TRBD1|TRBV11-2
TGTGCCAGCAGCTTAGCGGGACAGGACACTGAAGCTTTCTTT
CASSLAGQDTEAFF
>TRBJ2-2|NA|NA|TRBV19
TGTGCCAGTAGTATCCGGACAGTTGCCGGGGAGCTGTTTTTT
CASSIRTVAGELFF
>TRBJ2-5|NA|NA|TRBV7-9
TGTGCCAGCAGCCCGAATGCGGAGACCCAGTACTTC
CASSPNAETQYF
>TRBJ1-3|few|TRBD1|TRBV30
TGTGCCTGGAGACAGGGGAATGTTGACACCATATATTTT
CAWRQGNVDTIYF
>TRBJ2-5|NA|TRBD1|TRBV7-2
TGTGCCAGCAGCTTAACCAACTCGAGACAGGGGGAGACCCAGTACTTC
CASSLTNSRQGETQYF
>TRBJ1-1|NA|TRBD1|TRBV5-4
TGTGCCAGCAGCTTTGGTCAGGGGGCCAAGAACACTGAAGCTTTCTTT
CASSFGQGAKNTEAFF
>TRBJ1-3|NA|TRBD1|TRBV23-1
TGCGCCAGCAGTCAATCGACAGGGAAGGGCTCTGGAAACACCATATATTTT
CASSQSTGKGSGNTIYF
>TRBJ2-3|NA|TRBD2|TRBV6-4
TGTGCCAGCAGTGACTCTTTGGGGGGGACAGATACGCAGTATTTT
CASSDSLGGTDTQYF
>TRBJ2-7|NA|TRBD1|TRBV28
TGTGCCAGCAGATCTCATAACAGGGGCTACGAGCAGTACTTC
CASRSHNRGYEQYF
>TRBJ2-1|few|NA|TRBV7-2
TGTGCCAGCAGCTTTGGCGGGCGTAGATACAATGAGCAGTTCTTC
CASSFGGRRYNEQFF
>TRBJ2-3|NA|TRBD2|TRBV2
TGTGCCAGCAAGGGAAGCGGGGGGCGATACACAGATACGCAGTATTTT
CASKGSGGRYTDTQYF
>TRBJ1-1|few|NA|TRBV11-2
TGTGCCAGCAGCAAAGCCCTATACACTGAAGCTTTCTTT
CASSKALYTEAFF
>TRBJ1-1|NA|NA|TRBV2
TGTGCCAGTAAAACCAGGGTGACGGGGAACACTGAAGCTTTCTTT
CASKTRVTGNTEAFF
>TRBJ2-3|NA|NA|TRBV4-1
TGCGCCAGCAGCCAAGCCGGGGTGAGCACAGATACGCAGTATTTT
CASSQAGVSTDTQYF
>TRBJ2-5|NA|NA|TRBV11-2
TGTGCCAGCAGGGTAGGGGTGCAAGAGACCCAGTACTTC
CASRVGVQETQYF
>TRBJ1-1|NA|NA|TRBV4-2
TGTGCCAGCAGCCAAGGGGTGGGGGGGAACACTGAAGCTTTCTTT
CASSQGVGGNTEAFF
>TRBJ2-7|NA|TRBD1|TRBV19
TGTGCCAGTAGACCCAGGGACAGGGGTTCCTACGAGCAGTACTTC
CASRPRDRGSYEQYF